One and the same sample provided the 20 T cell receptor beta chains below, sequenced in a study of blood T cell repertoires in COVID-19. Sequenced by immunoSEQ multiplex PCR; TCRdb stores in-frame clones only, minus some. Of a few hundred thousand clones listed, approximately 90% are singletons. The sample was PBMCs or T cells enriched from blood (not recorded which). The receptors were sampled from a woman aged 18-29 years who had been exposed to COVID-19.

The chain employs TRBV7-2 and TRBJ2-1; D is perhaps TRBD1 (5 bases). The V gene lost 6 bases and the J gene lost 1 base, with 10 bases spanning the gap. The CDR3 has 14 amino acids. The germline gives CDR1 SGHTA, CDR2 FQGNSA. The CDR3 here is CASRPQGSYNEQFF. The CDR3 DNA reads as TGTGCCAGCAGGCCTCAGGGATCCTACAATGAGCAGTTCTTC.

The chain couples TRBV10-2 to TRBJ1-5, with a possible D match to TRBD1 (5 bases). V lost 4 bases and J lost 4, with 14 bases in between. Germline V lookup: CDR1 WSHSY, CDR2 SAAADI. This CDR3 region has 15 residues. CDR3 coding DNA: TGCGCCAGCAGTGTGGTGGGGCTAGGAAATCAGCCCCAGCATTTT. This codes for CASSVVGLGNQPQHF.

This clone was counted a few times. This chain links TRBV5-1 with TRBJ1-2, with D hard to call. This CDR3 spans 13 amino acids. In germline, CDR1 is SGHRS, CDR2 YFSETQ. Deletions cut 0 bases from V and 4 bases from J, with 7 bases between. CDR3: CASSLGAGYGYTF. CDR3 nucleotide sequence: TGCGCCAGCAGCTTGGGCGCCGGCTATGGCTACACCTTC.

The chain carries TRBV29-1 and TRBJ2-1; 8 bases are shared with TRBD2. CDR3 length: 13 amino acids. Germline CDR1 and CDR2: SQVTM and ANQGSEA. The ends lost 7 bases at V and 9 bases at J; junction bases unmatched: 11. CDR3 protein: CSGGKAGVLEQFF. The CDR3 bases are TGCAGCGGAGGCAAAGCGGGAGTTCTTGAGCAGTTCTTC.

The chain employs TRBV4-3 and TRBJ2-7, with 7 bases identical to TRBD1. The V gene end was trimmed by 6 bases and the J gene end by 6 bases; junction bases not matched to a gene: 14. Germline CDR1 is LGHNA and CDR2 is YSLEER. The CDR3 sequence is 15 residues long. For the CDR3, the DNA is TGCGCCAGCAGTCAGGATATAGGGGGCGGTGCCGAGCAGTACTTC. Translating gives CASSQDIGGGAEQYF.

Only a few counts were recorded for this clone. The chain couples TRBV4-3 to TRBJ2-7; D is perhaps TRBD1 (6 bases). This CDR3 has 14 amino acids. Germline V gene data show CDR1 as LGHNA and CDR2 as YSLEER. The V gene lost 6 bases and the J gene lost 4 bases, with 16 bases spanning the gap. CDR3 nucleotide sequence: TGCGCCAGCAGTACAGGGAAGAGGGGTTACGAGCAGTACTTC. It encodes CASSTGKRGYEQYF.

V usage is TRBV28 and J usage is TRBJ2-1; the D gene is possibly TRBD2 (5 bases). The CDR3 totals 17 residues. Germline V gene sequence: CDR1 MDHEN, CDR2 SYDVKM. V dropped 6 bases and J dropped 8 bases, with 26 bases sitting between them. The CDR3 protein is CASSPPPSRGEFHEQFF. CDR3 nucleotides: TGTGCCAGCAGCCCCCCGCCGAGCCGTGGGGAGTTTCATGAGCAGTTCTTC.

For the CDR3, the DNA is TGTGCCAGCTCACCAGCCAGGCATGGTAATGAAAAACTGTTTTTT. Amino acids: CASSPARHGNEKLFF. The V gene is TRBV18, the J gene TRBJ1-4; D ambiguous. Germline values: CDR1 KGHSH, CDR2 LQKENI. The CDR3 loop spans 15 amino acids. V was cut by 2 bases and J by 4 bases, with 11 bases left in between. Full variable domain (missing parts from reference TRBV18 and TRBJ1-4): NAGVMQNPRHLVRRRGQEARLRCSPMKGHSHVYWYRQLPEEGLKFMVYLQKENIIDESGMPKERFSAEFPKEGPSILRIQQVVRGDSAAYFCASSPARHGNEKLFFGSGTQLSVL.

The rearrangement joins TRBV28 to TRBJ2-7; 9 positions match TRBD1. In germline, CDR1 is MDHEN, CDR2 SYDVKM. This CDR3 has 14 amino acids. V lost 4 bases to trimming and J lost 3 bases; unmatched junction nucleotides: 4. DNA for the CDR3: TGTGCCAGCAGTTCCCTGGACAGGGGCTACGAGCAGTACTTC. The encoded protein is CASSSLDRGYEQYF. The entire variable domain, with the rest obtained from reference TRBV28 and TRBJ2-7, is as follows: DVKVTQSSRYLVKRTGEKVFLECVQDMDHENMFWYRQDPGLGLRLIYFSYDVKMKEKGDIPEGYSVSREKKERFSLILESASTNQTSMYLCASSSLDRGYEQYFGPGTRLTVT.

For the CDR3, the DNA is TGTGCTAGTGCCATGGGGACAGGGGCCTTCTACGAGCAGTACTTC. Residues: CASAMGTGAFYEQYF. V usage is TRBV12-5 and J usage is TRBJ2-7, with TRBD1 matching 10 bases. The junction had 9 bases not matched to a gene; V was cut back by 7 bases and J by 3 bases. The germline V gene has CDR1 LGHNT and CDR2 FRNRAP. The CDR3 is 15 amino acids.

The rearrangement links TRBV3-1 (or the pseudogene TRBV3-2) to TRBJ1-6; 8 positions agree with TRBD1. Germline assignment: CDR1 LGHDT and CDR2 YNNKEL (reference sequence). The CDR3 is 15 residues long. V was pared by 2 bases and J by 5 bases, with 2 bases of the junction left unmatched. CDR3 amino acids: CASSQSRGHNSPLHF. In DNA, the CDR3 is TGTGCCAGCAGCCAAAGCAGGGGGCATAATTCACCCCTCCACTTT.

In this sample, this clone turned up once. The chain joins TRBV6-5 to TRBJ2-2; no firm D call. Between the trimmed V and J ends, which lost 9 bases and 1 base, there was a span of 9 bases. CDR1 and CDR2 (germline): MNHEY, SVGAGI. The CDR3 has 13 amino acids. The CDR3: CASARMNTGELFF. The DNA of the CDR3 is TGTGCCAGTGCCAGGATGAACACCGGGGAGCTGTTTTTT.

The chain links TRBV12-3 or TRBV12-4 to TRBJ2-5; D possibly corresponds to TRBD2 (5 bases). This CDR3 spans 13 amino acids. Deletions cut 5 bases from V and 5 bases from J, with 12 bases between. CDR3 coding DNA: TGTGCCAGCAGTCCGCAAGCGGTCGAGACCCAGTACTTC. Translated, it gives CASSPQAVETQYF.

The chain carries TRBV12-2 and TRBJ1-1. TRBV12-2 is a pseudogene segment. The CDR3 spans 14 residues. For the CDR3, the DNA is TGTGCAAGTCGCTTAGCGCGGTTAGGAGCAGCAGCTTTCTTT. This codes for CASRLARLGAAAFF.

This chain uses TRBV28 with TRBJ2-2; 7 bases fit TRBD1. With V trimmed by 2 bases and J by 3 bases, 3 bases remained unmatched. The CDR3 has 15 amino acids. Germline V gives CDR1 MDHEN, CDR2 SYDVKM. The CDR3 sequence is CASSLRDRDTGELFF. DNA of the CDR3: TGTGCCAGCAGTTTAAGGGACAGAGACACCGGGGAGCTGTTTTTT.

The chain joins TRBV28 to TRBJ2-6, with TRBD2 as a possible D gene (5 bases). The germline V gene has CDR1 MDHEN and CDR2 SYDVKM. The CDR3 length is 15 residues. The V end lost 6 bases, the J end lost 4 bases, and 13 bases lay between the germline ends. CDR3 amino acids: CASSPSGGGANVLTF. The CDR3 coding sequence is TGTGCCAGCAGCCCATCGGGCGGGGGGGCCAACGTCCTGACTTTC.

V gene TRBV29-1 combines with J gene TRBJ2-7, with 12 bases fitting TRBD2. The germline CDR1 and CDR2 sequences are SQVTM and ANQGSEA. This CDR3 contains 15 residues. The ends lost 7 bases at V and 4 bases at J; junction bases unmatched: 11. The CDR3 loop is CSASQGTSGRYEQYF. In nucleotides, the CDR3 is TGCAGCGCGTCCCAAGGGACTAGCGGGCGATACGAGCAGTACTTC.

The CDR3 spells CASSEALQGGQFF. In DNA form, the CDR3 reads TGTGCCAGCAGTGAAGCGCTTCAGGGGGGACAGTTCTTC. This chain uses TRBV6-1 with TRBJ2-1, with D tentatively TRBD1 (7 bases). CDR3 length equals 13 residues. The ends were cut back, 0 bases at V and 13 bases at J, with 13 bases in the middle. CDR1 is MNHNS, CDR2 SASEGT, per germline.

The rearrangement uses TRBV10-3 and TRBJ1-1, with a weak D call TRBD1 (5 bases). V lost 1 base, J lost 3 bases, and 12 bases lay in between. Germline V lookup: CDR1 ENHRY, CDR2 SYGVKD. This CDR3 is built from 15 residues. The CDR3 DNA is TGTGCCATCAGTGAGTTTGGACAAGACTACACTGAAGCTTTCTTT. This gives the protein CAISEFGQDYTEAFF.

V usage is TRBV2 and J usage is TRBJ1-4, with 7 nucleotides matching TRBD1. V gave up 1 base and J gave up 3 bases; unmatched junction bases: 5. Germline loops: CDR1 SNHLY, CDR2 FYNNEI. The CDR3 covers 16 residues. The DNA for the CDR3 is TGTGCCAGCAGTGAAGAACAGGGGAGGTCTAATGAAAAACTGTTTTTT. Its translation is CASSEEQGRSNEKLFF.